Following are 12 T cell receptor beta chains from one sample sequenced in a study of CD8 T cells in Susac syndrome (dated by TCRdb to the late 2010s). The library was obtained by the immunoSEQ multiplex PCR assay. RNA was extracted with the RNeasy kit and roughly 0.45 to 1 ug was reverse transcribed using random hexamers. The raw public reads went through TCRdb reprocessing: fastp at Q25, MiXCR clone calling, in-frame beta chains kept. Records with the same CDR3 protein are collapsed into one entry carrying the most frequent genes and DNA. Present in this sample are 200,000 to 250,000 distinct CDR3 sequences, 90% to 95% of which were seen just once. 0.065% to 0.075% of the sample is in the top ten clones. Sequencing was performed on CD4+ T cells from PBMCs. The receptors stem from a human donor with multiple sclerosis.

This chain links TRBV5-1 with TRBJ2-5; D gene ambiguous. V was shortened by 3 bases and J by 1 base, with 13 bases between the two germline ends. This CDR3 is built from 15 residues. Germline V gene lookup returns CDR1 SGHRS and CDR2 YFSETQ. CDR3 coding DNA: TGCGCCAGCAGCTCAGATGGCACTTCCCAAGAGACCCAGTACTTC. This encodes CASSSDGTSQETQYF.

The chain links TRBV12-3 or TRBV12-4 to TRBJ1-2, with a weak D call TRBD1 (5 bases). The CDR3 sequence is 14 residues long. Trimming shortened V by 3 bases and J by 7 bases, and 15 bases separated the two germline ends. Here the CDR3 DNA reads TGTGCCAGCAGTTTGTCGGGACTCCCGGGTGGCTACACCTTC. Translated, it gives CASSLSGLPGGYTF.

V is TRBV28 and J is TRBJ1-2; D unresolved. CDR3 length: 14 amino acids. Trimming removed 2 bases at V and 4 bases at J, with 11 bases between. Germline CDR1 and CDR2: MDHEN and SYDVKM. Here the CDR3 DNA reads TGTGCCAGCAGTTTAGGTGCACGACGCTATGGCTACACCTTC. Translated: CASSLGARRYGYTF.

This sequence joins TRBV4-1 and TRBJ2-7; maybe TRBD2 (6 bases). With 1 base removed from V and 4 bases from J, the gap between germline ends came to 14 bases. Germline CDR1 MGHRA, CDR2 YSYEKL. The CDR3 runs to 15 residues. The CDR3 reads CASSQGPAGGYEQYF. The DNA for the CDR3 is TGCGCCAGCAGCCAAGGCCCAGCGGGCGGATACGAGCAGTACTTC.

The chain recombines TRBV10-3 with TRBJ2-7; 7 bases line up with TRBD1. The CDR3 is 13 amino acids. From germline, CDR1 is ENHRY and CDR2 SYGVKD. With 0 bases clipped from V and 9 bases from J, the junction kept 5 bases outside the gene matches. CDR3 in DNA: TGTGCCATCAGTGAGTCGGGGGACAGTGGGCAGTACTTC. This sequence encodes CAISESGDSGQYF.

J is TRBJ2-3 and V is TRBV6-2 or TRBV6-3, with D tentatively TRBD2 (5 bases). The CDR3 is 12 residues long. V was trimmed by 8 bases and J by 0 bases, leaving 6 bases between them. Germline V gene sequence: CDR1 MNHEY, CDR2 SVGEGT. The chain's CDR3 is CASRGSTDTQYF. Written as DNA, the CDR3 is TGTGCCAGCCGGGGAAGCACAGATACGCAGTATTTT.

V gene TRBV20-1 combines with J gene TRBJ2-2; no reliable D call. Trimming took off 1 base at V and 2 bases at J, with 5 bases between the two ends. Germline values: CDR1 DFQATT, CDR2 SNEGSKA (reference sequence). This CDR3 contains 13 residues. The CDR3 sequence: CSARVQNTGELFF. Here the CDR3 DNA reads TGCAGTGCTAGAGTACAAAACACCGGGGAGCTGTTTTTT.

The rearrangement joins TRBV2 to TRBJ1-1; D call uncertain. CDR1 is SNHLY and CDR2 is FYNNEI in the germline V gene. The CDR3 consists of 13 residues. V lost 4 bases to trimming and J lost 6 bases, with 12 bases between them. The CDR3, as DNA: TGTGCCAGCAGTGTAGAGGTCGATGCTGAAGCTTTCTTT. Residues: CASSVEVDAEAFF.

This clonotype occurred once. This chain's CDR3 is CATSDTRQASTDTQYF. The CDR3 DNA reads TGTGCCACCAGTGATACCCGACAGGCGAGCACAGATACGCAGTATTTT. This chain links TRBV24-1 with TRBJ2-3; TRBD1 is a possible D gene (6 bases). This CDR3 has 16 amino acids. Trimming took off 3 bases at V and 0 bases at J, with 12 bases between the two ends. Germline CDR1 reads KGHDR; CDR2 reads SFDVKD.

CDR3 DNA sequence: TGTGCCTGGAGAACTGGGTTCAATCAGCCCCAGCATTTT. This translates into CAWRTGFNQPQHF. The chain links TRBV30 to TRBJ1-5; D gene ambiguous. The CDR3 length is 13 residues. Germline V gives CDR1 GTSNPN, CDR2 SVGIG (reference sequence). V was pared by 3 bases and J by 3 bases, with 9 bases between.

The V gene is TRBV30, the J gene TRBJ2-1; 8 bases are shared with TRBD2. V was clipped by 4 bases and J by 2 bases; unmatched bases: 4. This CDR3 is 14 amino acids long. CDR1 is GTSNPN, CDR2 SVGIG, per germline (reference sequence). CDR3 sequence (DNA): TGTGCCTGGACGCGGGGGGACGCCTACAATGAGCAGTTCTTC. Translated, it gives CAWTRGDAYNEQFF. Drawing the rest from reference TRBV30 and TRBJ2-1, the complete variable domain is SQTIHQWPATLVQPVGSPLSLECTVEGTSNPNLYWYRQAAGRGLQLLFYSVGIGQISSEVPQNLSASRPQDRQFILSSKKLLLSDSGFYLCAWTRGDAYNEQFFGPGTRLTVL.

The chain recombines TRBV2 with TRBJ1-1, with 7 nucleotides matching TRBD1. The V gene's germline CDR1 is SNHLY and CDR2 FYNNEI. Trimming took 2 bases from V and 3 from J; bases not matched to a gene: 6. The CDR3 is 15 amino acids. The CDR3 DNA reads TGTGCCAGCAGTGAAAAGGGGGCGCCTGACACTGAAGCTTTCTTT. Protein sequence: CASSEKGAPDTEAFF.